These 13 T cell receptor beta chains were all obtained from the same sample, sequenced in a study of blood T cells in healthy people across ages. A J-beta primer mix and a sample-barcoded 5' primer were used in a second PCR of about 7 to 12 cycles. A single record per CDR3 protein comes from TCRdb applying MiXCR to the 5' RACE reads. The table includes hundreds of thousands of distinct CDR3 sequences, roughly 44% detected once. Specimen: blood. These receptor sequences come from a man aged 55 to 69 in good health.

The chain carries TRBV4-1 and TRBJ1-2, with D perhaps matching TRBD1 (5 bases). CDR1 is MGHRA and CDR2 is YSYEKL in the germline V gene. The CDR3 is 14 residues long. The germline V and J ends were trimmed by 4 bases and 3 bases, with 12 bases remaining between them. CDR3 in DNA: TGCGCCAGCAGCCCCAATCCGACAGACTATGGCTACACCTTC. Encoded protein: CASSPNPTDYGYTF.

This clonotype was seen more than once but under ten times. The chain uses TRBV27 and TRBJ2-3, with D tentatively TRBD2 (6 bases). Germline V lookup: CDR1 MNHEY, CDR2 SMNVEV (reference sequence). CDR3 length: 15 residues. Trimming left V 5 bases short and J 6 bases short, with 18 bases between. CDR3 region: CASSRDAGPRDTQYF. Here the CDR3 DNA reads TGTGCCAGCAGTAGGGACGCGGGGCCTCGGGATACGCAGTATTTT.

The genes are TRBV6-5 and TRBJ2-3; TRBD2 matches at 8 bases. Germline V lookup: CDR1 MNHEY, CDR2 SVGAGI. This CDR3 region has 16 residues. V gave up 0 bases and J gave up 2 bases; unmatched junction bases: 4. CDR3 residues: CASSYSAGGDTDTQYF. The DNA of the CDR3 is TGTGCCAGCAGTTACTCGGCGGGGGGCGACACAGATACGCAGTATTTT.

This chain connects TRBV6-5 to TRBJ2-7; maybe TRBD2 (6 bases). The J call may be wrong; the DNA end is better matched by TRBJ2-5. Germline V lookup: CDR1 MNHEY, CDR2 SVGAGI. The CDR3 extends over 15 amino acids. Written as DNA, the CDR3 is TGTGCCAGCAGTCAGGGACTGGCGGCTGGGGAGACCCAGTACTTC. Its protein product is CASSQGLAAGETQYF.

This chain links TRBV9 with TRBJ2-5, with D perhaps matching TRBD2 (6 bases). Germline V gene sequence: CDR1 SGDLS, CDR2 YYNGEE. The CDR3 extends over 12 amino acids. V was trimmed by 6 bases and J by 7 bases, leaving 13 bases between them. The CDR3 spells CASKGARGTQYF. CDR3 bases: TGTGCCAGCAAAGGGGCGCGGGGGACCCAGTACTTC.

This rearrangement joins TRBV10-2 to TRBJ2-5; 8 bases align to TRBD2. This CDR3 has 17 amino acids. V gave up 6 bases and J gave up 1 base; unmatched junction bases: 13. Germline loops: CDR1 WSHSY, CDR2 SAAADI. Here the CDR3 reads CASRDGRGGSVQETQYF. CDR3 nucleotides: TGCGCCAGCAGGGATGGTCGGGGGGGGTCGGTCCAAGAGACCCAGTACTTC.

This clonotype has only one observation. V is TRBV2 and J is TRBJ2-3, with D perhaps assigned TRBD1 or TRBD2 (7 bases each). In germline, CDR1 is SNHLY, CDR2 FYNNEI. The CDR3 length is 14 residues. The V gene lost 2 bases and the J gene lost 5 bases, with 11 bases spanning the gap. The CDR3 loop reads CASSESGGEDTQYF. CDR3 bases: TGTGCCAGCAGTGAATCAGGGGGGGAAGATACGCAGTATTTT.

V usage is TRBV7-2 and J usage is TRBJ2-2, with 7 positions matching TRBD1. Looked up from germline, CDR1 is SGHTA and CDR2 is FQGNSA. The CDR3 is made up of 16 amino acids. V shed 1 base, J shed 5 bases, and the junction held 7 bases outside the gene matches. CDR3 coding DNA: TGTGCCAGCAGCTTAGAGTCGACAGGGTGGACCGGGGAGCTGTTTTTT. Translation: CASSLESTGWTGELFF.

The V call is TRBV14, the J call TRBJ2-3; D unresolved. The CDR3 length is 17 residues. CDR1 is SGHDN, CDR2 FVKESK, per germline. V shed 0 bases and J shed 5 bases, with 18 bases lying between them. CDR3 loop: CASSQELVSPAEDTQYF. Written as DNA, the CDR3 is TGTGCCAGCAGCCAAGAGCTGGTGTCACCTGCGGAAGATACGCAGTATTTT.

The CDR3 sequence: CSPERGNEQFF. CDR3 sequence (DNA): TGCAGCCCTGAAAGGGGGAATGAGCAGTTCTTC. The chain has TRBV20-1 and TRBJ2-1; TRBD1 might be the D (6 bases). CDR3 length equals 11 residues. Per the germline V gene, CDR1 is DFQATT and CDR2 is SNEGSKA (reference sequence).

This clonotype was picked up a small number of times. This chain connects TRBV7-2 to TRBJ2-7; D could derive from TRBD1 or TRBD2 (5 bases each). Looked up from germline, CDR1 is SGHTA and CDR2 is FQGNSA. This CDR3 has 15 residues. Trimming removed 5 bases at V and 1 base at J, with 15 bases between. CDR3 nucleotide sequence: TGTGCCAGCAGCACTCCGGGACGGGGATCCTACGAGCAGTACTTC. Its translation is CASSTPGRGSYEQYF.

The chain carries TRBV6-6 and TRBJ2-7; D may match TRBD1 or TRBD2 (6 bases each). CDR1 MNHNY and CDR2 SVGAGI come from the germline V gene (reference sequence). This CDR3 region has 16 residues. Trimming took 0 bases from V and 5 from J, leaving 17 bases between them. The CDR3 DNA sequence: TGTGCCAGCAGTTACTCTCCGGGACTGAGGGGGGACGAGCAGTACTTC. This encodes CASSYSPGLRGDEQYF.

The V call is TRBV7-6, the J call TRBJ2-7, with D possibly TRBD1 on 5 matching bases. Trimming cost V 5 bases and J 3 bases, with 11 bases left between them. Germline values: CDR1 SGHVS, CDR2 FNYEAQ. The CDR3 covers 13 residues. The CDR3 sequence is CASSRGHLYEQYF. For the CDR3, the DNA is TGTGCCAGCAGCAGAGGACACCTCTACGAGCAGTACTTC. Based on the CDR3 plus reference TRBV7-6 and TRBJ2-7, the full variable domain is GAGVSQSPRYKVTKRGQDVALRCDPISGHVSLYWYRQALGQGPEFLTYFNYEAQQDKSGLPNDRFSAERPEGSISTLTIQRTEQRDSAMYRCASSRGHLYEQYFGPGTRLTVT.